Here is one T cell receptor (beta chain) with its context. This clone's antigen is unknown. Base qualities are not provided; no much larger clone lies one nucleotide away. The library was built by means of the immunoSEQ multiplex PCR assay. The multiplex PCR relied on a mix of 60 forward primers for TCR Vbeta segments and 13 reverse primers for TCR Jbeta segments. The CDR3 region of rearranged TCR beta genes was amplified from genomic DNA with a multiplex PCR assay. On the Illumina HiSeq System, the amplified TCR beta libraries were sequenced as 87-base-pair reads. The original methods were these. A later analysis counted 75 million to 100 million unique TCR beta chains across the 666 repertoires, and 9.5 million to 11 million of these chains were shared by at least two donors. A nearest-neighbor algorithm error-corrected the raw reads and collapsed the reads into unique sequences, merging closely related sequences to remove PCR and sequencing errors. To assign V, D and J gene segments, CDR3 sequences were aligned to IMGT reference sequences. Each retained sequence needed at least a six-nucleotide match to both a V gene segment and a J gene segment. Rearrangements were called productive when the CDR3 lacked stop codons and stayed in frame with V and J; all others were non-productive. Following IMGT convention, CDR3 was defined as the stretch from the second conserved V-encoded cysteine up to the conserved J-encoded phenylalanine. The earlier analysis of around 640 of the donors excluded sequences that lacked an unambiguous match to a single V gene segment. An earlier analysis of 587 of the donors called V segments functional above 56.7% productive rearrangements and segregating when the between-donor standard deviation exceeded 5%. A statistical classification framework was built to diagnose cytomegalovirus status from the catalog of TCR beta chain sequences. In a later analysis, TCR nucleotide sequences were compared against IMGT/GENE-DB human TR gene sequences so that V and J genes could be assigned. The TCRdist pipeline was used in a later analysis to assign CDR3 sequences and most-parsimonious VDJ recombination scenarios. In a later analysis, every TCR beta chain was defined by the combination of its CDR3 amino acid sequence and its V-gene family, and reads without a unique V-gene family were dropped. A later analysis removed 450 to 600 highly shared, low-generation-probability nucleotide sequences to deal with suspected cross-contamination and a sequencing artifact. In a later analysis, a clonal expansion index for each public chain was calculated from normalized within-repertoire ranks of inferred template counts. Generation probabilities in a later analysis came from a VDJ recombination model fitted to out-of-frame rearrangements, and those results were checked against IGoR. In a later analysis, hypergeometric tests were used to score TCR-TCR, TCR-HLA and TCR-CMV co-occurrence, with a repertoire-size bias correction applied to TCR pairs. To estimate false discovery rates, a later analysis permuted the HLA or CMV assignments 20 times. In a later analysis, co-occurring TCRs were grouped using DBSCAN, with TCRdist sequence similarity added in when clustering inside HLA-allele-positive subsets. Repertoires with fewer than 30,000 or more than 120,000 public chains, plus five repertoires with anomalous nucleotide sharing, were excluded from co-occurrence clustering. What TCRdb holds here is the immuneACCESS table cut down to in-frame rearrangements. Part of the clones is not present; checked against another copy, under half of the missing clones reflect an unresolved V gene, and the others are unexplained. For V, J and clone size, that table is used; D and trimming come from the DNA. Present in this sample are approximately 130,000 clones, around nine tenths of which were seen just once. The ten top clones hold around 5.2% of the sample.

The cohort consisted of fewer than 700 healthy bone marrow donors. At the time of sampling, all cohort members were nominally healthy, though unrecorded immune exposures were likely present. The donor was CMV seronegative and was included in the group of 352 seronegative cohort members. A peripheral blood sample was collected from each donor, and TCR beta sequencing was performed on peripheral blood mononuclear cells. Genomic DNA was extracted from the blood cell samples with the Qiagen DNeasy Blood Extraction Kit. The CDR3 covers 19 residues, taking in both the cysteine and the phenylalanine. Kept here is only the CDR3 DNA, which spans 57 bases and is read in frame from base 1. CDR1 and CDR2 were assigned from the germline V gene (reference sequence) as MNHEY and SMNVEV. Trimming leaves V shorter by 6 bases and J shorter by 0 bases, with the junction holding 11 bases beyond the gene matches. The sample originates from a study of cytomegalovirus exposure and HLA in healthy donors (dated by TCRdb to about 2017). About the full investigation: In an earlier analysis of some 550 of the donors, 276 Gb of sequence data and 100 million or so unique TCR beta sequences from about 180 million T cells were reported. High-throughput TCR immunosequencing, statistical association of individual TCRs with disease status, and machine learning were combined to predict cytomegalovirus infection status. All discovery cohort repertoires had been generated on a single sequencing platform. Approximately 300 gigabases of sequencing data and around 90 million unique TCR sequences made up an early release that covered approximately 700 HLA-typed donors. A separate validation cohort of about 110 different subjects was used in addition to the 666-subject first cohort. The study used immunosequencing to profile the T cell repertoires of several hundred subjects and linked those repertoires to cytomegalovirus serostatus. The study aimed to test whether signatures of past pathogen exposure could be identified by cataloging public T cell receptors. A later analysis re-analyzed previously published TCR beta repertoires from approximately 670 donors and added high-resolution HLA genotyping to study TCR occurrence patterns. About five DR-DQ haplotypes were treated as single units for association and clustering because of strong linkage in the cohort. Across some 400 genotyped donors of the cohort, an average of roughly 250,000 unique TCR beta nucleotide sequences per donor were sequenced, and 15% to 20% of those sequences were non-productive. Class I and class II HLA loci were covered by the typing at four-digit resolution. The number of typed donors differed by locus: about 629-630 for A, B, C, DRB1 and DQB1; 500 to 550 for DQA1; 606 for DPA1; and around 470 for DPB1. In a later genetic analysis, genome-wide SNP genotypes for about three fifths of the roughly 670 donors were used, and that subset was treated as a discovery cohort. In the later analysis, no new phenotypic data were used to find candidate immune exposures; instead, reliance was placed on TCR beta sequences and their occurrence across donors. An earlier analysis of around 580 of the donors used high-throughput TCR beta sequencing to judge whether each TCR beta V gene segment behaved as functional or pseudogenic. Donor age, sex, ethnicity and CMV serostatus were collected together with the repertoire data. Among the 398 genotyped donors, 81% belonged to the genetic ancestry cluster associated with self-reported Caucasian donors. What the study reported, not specific to this receptor: The only immune exposure information available for the cohort was CMV serostatus. Linkage disequilibrium might explain the correlated functional status among segregating V segments, but an unknown experimental factor could not be ruled out. A few of the identified cytomegalovirus-associated TCR beta chains were confirmed in vitro to be specific for cytomegalovirus antigens. In a later analysis, several top co-occurrence clusters were reported to appear linked to parvovirus B19, influenza, CMV and Epstein-Barr virus. HLA typing was unavailable for some donors at each locus, so association tests used only the typed subset. The sequencing pipeline was judged likely to have produced a cluster of highly shared sequence variants as a technical artifact. According to a later analysis, most CMV-associated TCR beta chains appeared to be HLA-restricted, and the HLA associations seemed to be driven largely by CMV exposure. According to a later genetic analysis, donors in an Asian-associated ancestry cluster had fewer N-insertions in productive TCRs than the roughly 660-donor mean. In a later genetic analysis, a missense DCLRE1C variant was associated with V-gene and J-gene trimming of TCR beta chains, and the association was replicated in an independent cohort. It was suggested by the authors that the approach could potentially be generalized to other disease states and immunological phenotypes. In a later analysis, TCR association rates were found to vary across HLA loci, with the most associated TCRs seen for DRB1 alleles and the fewest for HLA-C alleles. In this cohort, only TCR beta chains were sequenced, and detectable features were limited by the absence of alpha or paired-chain data. The classifier was reported to diagnose cytomegalovirus status with high specificity and sensitivity in both the original and validation cohorts. A further reported finding was that TCR beta sequences accurately predicted the HLA-A and HLA-B alleles for most subjects in the first cohort. Roughly uniform sequencing depth across donors was assumed in presence/absence analyses, although this assumption may not hold. A later analysis found that HLA-associated TCR beta chains were more clonally expanded and had lower generation probabilities than equally common non-associated chains. The 87-base-pair reads could not distinguish some IMGT-functional V segments, including TRBV6-2 and TRBV6-3, so those segments were excluded. Most TCR sequences were observed very rarely across donors, whereas some public TCRs were present in many individuals. Because counts were too low, about 15 rarely observed V segments, including chromosome 9 orphons, were left out of the earlier analysis of about 620 of the donors. An earlier analysis of approximately 590 of the donors showed that most TCR beta V segments appeared in productive rearrangements either about 90% or about 30% of the time, which broadly matched IMGT annotations. The study listed 164 TCR beta chains as associated with cytomegalovirus. In a later analysis, around 15,000 TCR beta sequences were associated with specific HLA alleles at a false discovery rate of 0.05. When HLA alleles, especially DR and DQ, strongly co-occurred, TCR associations were difficult to assign to individual alleles.

Sequenced: PBMCs. Here the chain combines TRBV27 and TRBJ2-6, and 10 bases in between align with TRBD1. This sequence originates from a woman in her thirties in good health and CMV-seronegative. CDR3 region: CASRGGWGTGVSGANVLTF. In nucleotide form, the sequence is TGTGCCAGCAGGGGGGGATGGGGGACAGGGGTCTCTGGGGCCAACGTCCTGACTTTC.